The source of this T cell receptor (beta chain) is a study of post-analysis software for immune sequencing data. Study-level background: Relapsing-remitting, secondary progressive and progressive-relapsing forms made up the multiple sclerosis disease courses.

About this clonotype: Its antigen is unidentified.

Sequencing libraries made from TCR beta cDNA carried unique molecular identifiers. In TCRdb, the PCR reads were re-called with MiXCR into one record per CDR3 protein. Of 650,000 to 850,000 distinct CDR3 sequences listed, roughly 50% are singletons. Findings of the study overall: Those samples that were prepared in the same batch co-clustered strongly by F measure. In patients, TRBV5-6, TRBV5-1 and TRBV20-1 belonged to five TRBV segments found more frequently than in controls.

The ends lost 7 bases at V and 3 bases at J; junction bases unmatched: 8. This CDR3 is 15 amino acids long. The chain has TRBV12-3 or TRBV12-4 and TRBJ2-2; 7 bases align to TRBD1. The material sequenced was blood. This sequence originates from a girl between 10 and 17 years old with multiple sclerosis. The CDR3 DNA reads as TGTGCCAGCACTTCGTTCCAGGGGGACACCGGGGAGCTGTTTTTT. Translated: CASTSFQGDTGELFF.